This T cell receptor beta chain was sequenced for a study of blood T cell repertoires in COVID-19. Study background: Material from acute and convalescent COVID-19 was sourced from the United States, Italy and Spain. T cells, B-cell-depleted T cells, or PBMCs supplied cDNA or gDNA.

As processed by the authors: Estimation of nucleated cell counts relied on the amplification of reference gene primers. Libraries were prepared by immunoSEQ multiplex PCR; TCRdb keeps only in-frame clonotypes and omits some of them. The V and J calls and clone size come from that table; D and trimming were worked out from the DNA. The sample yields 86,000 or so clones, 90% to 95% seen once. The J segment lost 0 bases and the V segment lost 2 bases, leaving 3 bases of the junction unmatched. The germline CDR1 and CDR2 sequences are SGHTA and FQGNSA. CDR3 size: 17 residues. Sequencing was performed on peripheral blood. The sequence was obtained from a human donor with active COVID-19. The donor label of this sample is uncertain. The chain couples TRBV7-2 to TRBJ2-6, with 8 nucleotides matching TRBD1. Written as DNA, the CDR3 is TGTGCCAGCAGCTTACAGGGGGCCGGCTCTGGGGCCAACGTCCTGACTTTC. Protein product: CASSLQGAGSGANVLTF. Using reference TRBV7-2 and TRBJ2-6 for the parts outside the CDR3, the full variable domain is GAGVSQSPSNKVTEKGKDVELRCDPISGHTALYWYRQSLGQGLEFLIYFQGNSAPDKSGLPSDRFSAERTGGSVSTLTIQRTQQEDSAVYLCASSLQGAGSGANVLTFGAGSRLTVL.